A single sample gave rise to the 28 T cell receptor beta chains below, sequenced in a study of blood T cell repertoires in COVID-19. Repertoires were generated with immunoSEQ multiplex PCR, while TCRdb's copy carries only in-frame clones and drops some. The sample lists approximately 250,000 clones; 75% to 90% were seen once. Sequenced material: peripheral blood. The receptor set was obtained from an older woman with COVID-19, enrolled during active disease.

This clone is a singleton in its sample. Other nucleotide sequences from this sample produce the same CDR3. The rearrangement joins TRBV28 to TRBJ2-7; D gene uncertain. Per germline, CDR1 MDHEN and CDR2 SYDVKM. The V gene lost 2 bases and the J gene lost 4 bases, with 3 bases spanning the gap. The CDR3 totals 11 residues. The CDR3 sequence: CASSLAYEQYF. The CDR3 DNA reads TGTGCCAGCAGTTTAGCGTACGAGCAGTACTTC.

The V call is TRBV7-8, the J call TRBJ2-5; tentatively, D is TRBD2 (6 bases). The CDR3 is 11 amino acids. Germline V gives CDR1 SGHVS, CDR2 FQNEAQ. V lost 5 bases and J lost 10, with 11 bases in between. The CDR3 DNA reads as TGTGCCAGCAGCCCACTAGCTATCCAGTACTTC. Translation gives CASSPLAIQYF.

V and J are TRBV6-5 and TRBJ1-3; D not resolved. The CDR3 is made up of 15 amino acids. V lost 2 bases to trimming and J lost 4 bases, with 12 bases between them. Germline values: CDR1 MNHEY, CDR2 SVGAGI. The CDR3 DNA follows: TGTGCCAGCAGTTACGAGGGTACTTCGGGAAACACCATATATTTT. This sequence encodes CASSYEGTSGNTIYF.

The V gene is TRBV28, the J gene TRBJ1-1; D is perhaps TRBD1 (5 bases). The germline V and J ends were trimmed by 5 bases and 4 bases, with 17 bases remaining between them. From germline, CDR1 is MDHEN and CDR2 SYDVKM. This CDR3 has 15 amino acids. CDR3 DNA sequence: TGTGCCAGCAGTGGCTTAGGGCAGGGTGGCACTGAAGCTTTCTTT. It translates to CASSGLGQGGTEAFF.

This clone appeared once. The chain is built from TRBV27 and TRBJ1-6; TRBD1 matches at 8 bases. This CDR3 is 14 amino acids long. V lost 6 bases to trimming and J lost 9 bases; unmatched junction nucleotides: 7. Germline CDR1 MNHEY, CDR2 SMNVEV (reference sequence). The CDR3 DNA reads as TGTGCCAGCAGCCGGACAGGGTATTTTTCACCCCTCCACTTT. This encodes CASSRTGYFSPLHF.

Remarks on this clone: This CDR3 is also generated by other DNA sequences in the sample. This sequence joins TRBV4-3 and TRBJ2-3; the D gene is possibly TRBD1 (6 bases). Trimming pared 2 bases from V and 5 bases from J, leaving 8 bases between. CDR3 length: 13 amino acids. CDR1 is LGHNA, CDR2 YSLEER, per germline. The CDR3 DNA reads as TGCGCCAGCAGCCAAAGAGGGGGAGATACGCAGTATTTT. Residues: CASSQRGGDTQYF.

V and J are TRBV30 and TRBJ1-4; D is ambiguous. This CDR3 contains 16 residues. V was pared by 1 base and J by 0 bases, with 12 bases between. The germline gives CDR1 GTSNPN, CDR2 SVGIG (reference sequence). The CDR3 region has the DNA TGTGCCTGGAGTGGAGGGATAGGTGCAACTAATGAAAAACTGTTTTTT. Translation gives CAWSGGIGATNEKLFF.

The chain uses TRBV7-3 and TRBJ2-7; the match to TRBD2 covers 7 bases. The CDR3 sequence is 15 residues long. The germline V gene encodes CDR1 SGHTA and CDR2 FQGTGA. Trimming at V came to 2 bases and at J to 0 bases, leaving 4 bases not matched to a gene. The CDR3 reads CASSLFGGGSYEQYF. CDR3 nucleotide sequence: TGTGCCAGCAGCTTATTTGGCGGGGGCTCCTACGAGCAGTACTTC.

The chain couples TRBV4-1 to TRBJ1-5; D possibly corresponds to TRBD1 (5 bases). Germline CDR1 and CDR2: MGHRA and YSYEKL. V lost 2 bases and J 7 bases, leaving 9 bases between the germline ends. The CDR3 consists of 13 residues. The CDR3 spells CASSQPGDQPQHF. The CDR3 DNA is TGCGCCAGCAGCCAACCGGGGGACCAGCCCCAGCATTTT.

The chain couples TRBV9 to TRBJ2-1; 16 bases are a match to TRBD2. Germline V gene data show CDR1 as SGDLS and CDR2 as YYNGEE. CDR3 length: 19 residues. J lost 4 bases, V lost 2 bases, and 9 bases had no gene match. The CDR3 region is CASSVTGTSGGAHYNEQFF. For the CDR3, the DNA is TGTGCCAGCAGCGTGACCGGGACTAGCGGGGGGGCTCATTACAATGAGCAGTTCTTC. Together with reference TRBV9 and TRBJ2-1, the CDR3 gives the full variable domain: DSGVTQTPKHLITATGQRVTLRCSPRSGDLSVYWYQQSLDQGLQFLIQYYNGEERAKGNILERFSAQQFPDLHSELNLSSLELGDSALYFCASSVTGTSGGAHYNEQFFGPGTRLTVL.

V and J are TRBV7-2 and TRBJ1-2; D uncertain. The germline CDR1 and CDR2 sequences are SGHTA and FQGNSA. The CDR3 consists of 12 residues. The V and J ends lost 5 bases and 7 bases respectively, with 11 bases between them. CDR3 sequence: CASSREGSGYTF. The CDR3 DNA sequence: TGTGCCAGCAGCAGGGAGGGTTCTGGCTACACCTTC.

This chain connects TRBV7-8 to TRBJ1-1, with 7 bases that match TRBD1. The CDR3 loop spans 13 amino acids. Germline V gene lookup returns CDR1 SGHVS and CDR2 FQNEAQ. Trimming at V came to 11 bases and at J to 4 bases, leaving 10 bases not matched to a gene. DNA of the CDR3: TGTGCCTCTATGACAGGGAAAGCCACTGAAGCTTTCTTT. Residues: CASMTGKATEAFF. Looking up the rest from reference TRBV7-8 and TRBJ1-1 gives the full variable domain: GAGVSQSPRYKVAKRGQDVALRCDPISGHVSLFWYQQALGQGPEFLTYFQNEAQLDKSGLPSDRFFAERPEGSVSTLKIQRTQQEDSAVYLCASMTGKATEAFFGQGTRLTVV.

This chain connects TRBV24-1 to TRBJ2-6; perhaps TRBD1 as D (6 bases). Deletions cut 3 bases from V and 2 bases from J, with 13 bases between. Germline lookup yields CDR1 KGHDR and CDR2 SFDVKD. The CDR3 loop spans 17 amino acids. The CDR3 DNA is TGTGCCACCAGTGATCCCCAACAGGGAGCTGGGGCCAACGTCCTGACTTTC. It is translated as CATSDPQQGAGANVLTF.

The V and J genes are TRBV30 and TRBJ1-5; no clear D. The V and J ends lost 0 bases and 3 bases respectively, with 9 bases between them. Germline lookup yields CDR1 GTSNPN and CDR2 SVGIG (reference sequence). This CDR3 is 14 amino acids long. The CDR3 region is CAWSVNPYNQPQHF. CDR3 DNA sequence: TGTGCCTGGAGTGTAAATCCGTACAATCAGCCCCAGCATTTT.

The chain's CDR3 is CASSSARDTLFSYNEQFF. The CDR3 DNA is TGTGCCAGCAGTTCAGCCCGGGACACACTTTTCTCCTACAATGAGCAGTTCTTC. The rearrangement links TRBV7-9 to TRBJ2-1; TRBD1 is a possible D gene (6 bases). Germline V gene sequence: CDR1 SEHNR, CDR2 FQNEAQ (reference sequence). The V end lost 6 bases, the J end lost 0 bases, and 21 bases lay between the germline ends. The CDR3 sequence is 18 residues long.

The chain carries TRBV9 and TRBJ2-3; 8 nucleotides match TRBD2. This CDR3 spans 14 amino acids. Trimming at V came to 4 bases and at J to 2 bases, leaving 3 bases not matched to a gene. Germline V lookup: CDR1 SGDLS, CDR2 YYNGEE. The CDR3 DNA reads TGTGCCAGCAGCTTTAGCGGGGACACAGATACGCAGTATTTT. Translating it yields CASSFSGDTDTQYF.

The sample holds one count of this clone. The rearrangement links TRBV19 to TRBJ1-5, with 9 nucleotides matching TRBD1. Germline loops: CDR1 LNHDA, CDR2 SQIVND (reference sequence). The CDR3 consists of 16 residues. Unmatched junction bases numbered 7, after V lost 3 bases and J lost 4 bases. The CDR3 is CASSMGSGTGNQPQHF. CDR3 coding DNA: TGTGCCAGTAGTATGGGTTCCGGGACAGGGAATCAGCCCCAGCATTTT.

V usage is TRBV12-3 or TRBV12-4 and J usage is TRBJ1-5, with D unclear. The CDR3 runs to 12 residues. Trimming took off 2 bases at V and 5 bases at J, with 4 bases between the two ends. The CDR3 DNA follows: TGTGCCAGCAGTTTACAGTATCAGCCCCAGCATTTT. As protein: CASSLQYQPQHF.

The CDR3 spells CASSWDRLIFREQYF. The CDR3 bases are TGCGCCAGCAGTTGGGACAGACTTATTTTCCGAGAGCAGTACTTC. The chain is built from TRBV10-2 and TRBJ2-7; TRBD1 agrees at 7 bases. Germline V gene sequence: CDR1 WSHSY, CDR2 SAAADI. The CDR3 has 15 residues. J gave up 7 bases and V 5 bases, and 14 bases lay outside the gene matches.

The CDR3: CASRGRGTDTQYF. In nucleotides, the CDR3 is TGTGCCAGCAGAGGGAGGGGCACAGATACGCAGTATTTT. The chain links TRBV28 to TRBJ2-3; 7 bases map to TRBD2. Germline V gives CDR1 MDHEN, CDR2 SYDVKM. The CDR3 consists of 13 residues. Trimming removed 6 bases from V and 1 base from J; junction bases left unmatched: 1.

A remark on this clone: In the same sample, other DNA sequences code for this CDR3. CDR3: CASSPPAGEETQYF. As DNA, the CDR3 is TGTGCCAGCTCACCACCCGCAGGGGAAGAGACCCAGTACTTC. The V call is TRBV18, the J call TRBJ2-5; D possibly corresponds to TRBD1 (6 bases). Germline-derived CDR1 and CDR2 are KGHSH and LQKENI. The CDR3 runs 14 residues. V lost 0 bases and J lost 3, with 8 bases in between.

This clone was observed a handful of times. The gene calls are TRBV10-3 and TRBJ2-1, with 7 positions matching TRBD1. CDR3 length equals 11 residues. With 8 bases clipped from V and 9 bases from J, the junction kept 4 bases outside the gene matches. From germline, CDR1 is ENHRY and CDR2 SYGVKD. CDR3 DNA sequence: TGTGCCATCGGACAGGATGGTGAGCAGTTCTTC. Its protein product is CAIGQDGEQFF.

Comment on this clone: Other nucleotide sequences from this sample produce the same CDR3. J is TRBJ1-2 and V is TRBV2, with 8 nucleotides matching TRBD1. Germline CDR1 is SNHLY and CDR2 is FYNNEI. The J segment lost 4 bases and the V segment lost 6 bases, leaving 4 bases of the junction unmatched. The CDR3 is 13 amino acids. CDR3 sequence reads: CASSGQGGYGYTF. CDR3 nucleotides: TGTGCCAGCAGCGGACAGGGCGGCTATGGCTACACCTTC. Using reference TRBV2 and TRBJ1-2 for the parts outside the CDR3, the full variable domain is EPEVTQTPSHQVTQMGQEVILRCVPISNHLYFYWYRQILGQKVEFLVSFYNNEISEKSEIFDDQFSVERPDGSNFTLKIRSTKLEDSAMYFCASSGQGGYGYTFGSGTRLTVV.

A single count supports this clone. This chain joins TRBV5-6 and TRBJ2-3; the D gene is possibly TRBD1 (6 bases). V lost 0 bases to trimming and J lost 2 bases, with 13 bases between them. This CDR3 spans 16 amino acids. Germline lookup yields CDR1 SGHDT and CDR2 YYEEEE. The CDR3 loop is CASSLAGQSHTDTQYF. The CDR3 DNA follows: TGTGCCAGCAGCTTGGCCGGACAGAGCCACACAGATACGCAGTATTTT.

This chain joins TRBV2 and TRBJ2-1, with TRBD2 matching over 9 bases. J lost 9 bases, V lost 6 bases, and 12 bases had no gene match. This CDR3 is built from 15 residues. Germline V gene sequence: CDR1 SNHLY, CDR2 FYNNEI. The CDR3 here is CASRPSRGGAGEQFF. CDR3 bases: TGTGCCAGCAGACCCTCTCGCGGGGGGGCTGGTGAGCAGTTCTTC. Looking up the rest from reference TRBV2 and TRBJ2-1 gives the full variable domain: EPEVTQTPSHQVTQMGQEVILRCVPISNHLYFYWYRQILGQKVEFLVSFYNNEISEKSEIFDDQFSVERPDGSNFTLKIRSTKLEDSAMYFCASRPSRGGAGEQFFGPGTRLTVL.

The chain combines TRBV5-8 with TRBJ2-7; TRBD1 matches at 8 bases. CDR1 is SGHTS and CDR2 is YDEGEE in the germline V gene. The CDR3 has 14 amino acids. V lost 4 bases, J lost 6 bases, and 9 bases stayed unmatched. In nucleotides, the CDR3 is TGTGCCAGCAGCATTGTGACAGGGGAGTCCGAGCAGTACTTC. This sequence encodes CASSIVTGESEQYF.

V gene TRBV7-2 combines with J gene TRBJ1-2, with D unresolved. The CDR3 is 12 amino acids. Trimming took 1 base from V and 6 from J, leaving 6 bases between them. Germline CDR1 reads SGHTA; CDR2 reads FQGNSA. The CDR3 nucleotides read TGTGCCAGCAGCTTAGAACTGAATGGCTACACCTTC. This encodes CASSLELNGYTF.

The V gene is TRBV7-9, the J gene TRBJ2-7; D might be TRBD2 (6 bases). V lost 1 base and J lost 3, with 13 bases in between. The CDR3 extends over 15 amino acids. CDR1 SEHNR and CDR2 FQNEAQ come from the germline V gene (reference sequence). CDR3 sequence: CASSLGGGIGYEQYF. CDR3 DNA sequence: TGTGCCAGCAGCTTAGGGGGAGGAATCGGCTACGAGCAGTACTTC.